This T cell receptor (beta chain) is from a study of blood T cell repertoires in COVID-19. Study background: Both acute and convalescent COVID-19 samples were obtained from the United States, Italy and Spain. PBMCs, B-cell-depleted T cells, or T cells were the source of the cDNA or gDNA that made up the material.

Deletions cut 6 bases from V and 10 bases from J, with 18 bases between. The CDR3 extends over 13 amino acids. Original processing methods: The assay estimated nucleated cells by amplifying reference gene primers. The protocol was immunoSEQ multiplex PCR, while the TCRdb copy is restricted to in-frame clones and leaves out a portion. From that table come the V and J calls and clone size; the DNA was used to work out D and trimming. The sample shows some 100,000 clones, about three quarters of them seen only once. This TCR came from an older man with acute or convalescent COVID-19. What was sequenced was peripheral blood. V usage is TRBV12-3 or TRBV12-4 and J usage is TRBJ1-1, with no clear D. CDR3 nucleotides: TGTGCCAGCAGCCCCCCAGCAGGAATCTCAGCTTTCTTT. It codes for CASSPPAGISAFF.